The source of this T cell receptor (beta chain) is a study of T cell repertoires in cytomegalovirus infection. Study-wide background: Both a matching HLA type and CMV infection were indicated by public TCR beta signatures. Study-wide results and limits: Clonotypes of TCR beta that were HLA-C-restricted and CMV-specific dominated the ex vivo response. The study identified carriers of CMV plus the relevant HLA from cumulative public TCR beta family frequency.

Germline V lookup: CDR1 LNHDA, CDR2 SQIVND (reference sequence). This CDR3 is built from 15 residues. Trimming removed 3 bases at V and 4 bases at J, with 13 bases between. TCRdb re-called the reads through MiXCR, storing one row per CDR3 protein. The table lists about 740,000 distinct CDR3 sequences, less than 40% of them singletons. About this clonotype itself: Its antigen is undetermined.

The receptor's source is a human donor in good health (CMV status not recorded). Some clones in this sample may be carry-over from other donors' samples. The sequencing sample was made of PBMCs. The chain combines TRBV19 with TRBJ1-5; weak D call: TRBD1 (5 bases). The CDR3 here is CASSIPGGANQPQHF. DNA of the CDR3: TGTGCCAGTAGTATCCCGGGGGGAGCAAATCAGCCCCAGCATTTT.